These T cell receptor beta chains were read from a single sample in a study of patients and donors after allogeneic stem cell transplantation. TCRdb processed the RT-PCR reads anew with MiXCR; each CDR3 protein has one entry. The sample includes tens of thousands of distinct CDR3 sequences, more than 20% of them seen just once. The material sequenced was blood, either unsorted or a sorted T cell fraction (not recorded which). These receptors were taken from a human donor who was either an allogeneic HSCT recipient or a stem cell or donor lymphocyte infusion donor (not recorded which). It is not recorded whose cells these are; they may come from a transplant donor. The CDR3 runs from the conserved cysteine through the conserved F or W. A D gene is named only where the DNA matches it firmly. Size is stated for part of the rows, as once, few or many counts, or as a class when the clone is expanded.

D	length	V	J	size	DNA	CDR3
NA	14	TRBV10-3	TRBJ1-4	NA	TGTGCCATCAGTGAGGAACAGGGAGGCGAAAAACTGTTTTTT	CAISEEQGGEKLFF
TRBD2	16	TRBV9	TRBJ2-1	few	TGTGCCAGCAGCCCAGAGCGGGGATCCTCCTACAATGAGCAGTTCTTC	CASSPERGSSYNEQFF
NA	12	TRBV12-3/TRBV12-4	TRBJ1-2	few	TGTGCCAGCAGTTTAGGAGGGCCTGGCTACACCTTC	CASSLGGPGYTF
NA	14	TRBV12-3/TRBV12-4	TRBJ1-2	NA	TGTGCCAGCAGTTTAGACGGGTTCCAATATGGCTACACCTTC	CASSLDGFQYGYTF
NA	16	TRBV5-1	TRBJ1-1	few	TGCGCCAGCAGCTTGGTATTTGGGGGGCGGTTAACTGAAGCTTTCTTT	CASSLVFGGRLTEAFF
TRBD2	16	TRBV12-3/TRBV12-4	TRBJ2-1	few	TGTGCCAGCAGTCCCCTCACTAGCGGGAGATCAAATGAGCAGTTCTTC	CASSPLTSGRSNEQFF
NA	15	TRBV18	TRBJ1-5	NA	TGTGCCAGCTCAAACCGGGTCGCCCCCAATCAGCCCCAGCATTTT	CASSNRVAPNQPQHF
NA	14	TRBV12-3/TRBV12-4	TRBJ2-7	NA	TGTGCCAGCACTATACCAGGGGCGCACGGCGAGCAGTACTTC	CASTIPGAHGEQYF
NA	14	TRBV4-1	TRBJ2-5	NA	TGCGCCAGCAGCCAAGCCCCTCGAGGAGAGACCCAGTACTTC	CASSQAPRGETQYF
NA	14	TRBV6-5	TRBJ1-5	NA	TGTGCCAGCAGACAGGGCAGTAGCAATCAGCCCCAGCATTTT	CASRQGSSNQPQHF
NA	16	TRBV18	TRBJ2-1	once	TGTGCCAGCTCACCACACCCACCTACCACCTACAATGAGCAGTTCTTC	CASSPHPPTTYNEQFF
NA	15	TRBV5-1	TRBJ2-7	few	TGCGCCAGCAGTCTCCGGACAATGATTTTCTACGAGCAGTACTTC	CASSLRTMIFYEQYF
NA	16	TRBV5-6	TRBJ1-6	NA	TGTGCCAGCAGCTATGGCGGACAGTTCTATAATTCACCCCTCCACTTT	CASSYGGQFYNSPLHF
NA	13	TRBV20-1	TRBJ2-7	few	TGCAGTGCTAGGGGGGCTAGCCGCTACGAGCAGTACTTC	CSARGASRYEQYF
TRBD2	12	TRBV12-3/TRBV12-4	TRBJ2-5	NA	TGTGCCAGCAGAACTAGCGGAGAGACCCAGTACTTC	CASRTSGETQYF
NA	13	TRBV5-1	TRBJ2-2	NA	TGCGCCAGCAGCTTCTATGTCACCGGGGAGCTGTTTTTT	CASSFYVTGELFF
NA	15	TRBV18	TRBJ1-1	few	TGTGCCAGCTCACCGTCAGAGGGACGCTATTCCGAAGCTTTCTTT	CASSPSEGRYSEAFF
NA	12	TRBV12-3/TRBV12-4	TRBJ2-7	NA	TGTGCCAGCAGTCACAGGAAAGGCGAGCAGTACTTC	CASSHRKGEQYF
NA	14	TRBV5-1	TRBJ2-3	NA	TGCGCCAGCAGCTGGACGGACAGCACAGATACGCAGTATTTT	CASSWTDSTDTQYF
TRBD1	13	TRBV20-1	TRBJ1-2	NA	TGCAGTGCTGAGACAGGGATGGAGTATGGCTACACCTTC	CSAETGMEYGYTF
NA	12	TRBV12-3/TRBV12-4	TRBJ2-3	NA	TGTGCCAGCAGTTTTAGCACAGATACGCAGTATTTT	CASSFSTDTQYF
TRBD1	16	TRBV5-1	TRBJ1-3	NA	TGCGCCAGCAGCTCCGGGACAGTCGACTCTGGAAACACCATATATTTT	CASSSGTVDSGNTIYF
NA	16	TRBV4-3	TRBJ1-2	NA	TGCGCCAGCAGCCCCACCGCTGGGGGGACCTTCTATGGCTACACCTTC	CASSPTAGGTFYGYTF
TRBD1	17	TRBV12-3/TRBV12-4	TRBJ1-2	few	TGTGCCAGCAGTCTTCGAAACAAGTACAGGGGAGGCTATGGCTACACCTTC	CASSLRNKYRGGYGYTF
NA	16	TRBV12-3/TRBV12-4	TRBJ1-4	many	TGTGCCAGCAGTTTAAGGTCGGCAGGGCCTAATGAAAAACTGTTTTTT	CASSLRSAGPNEKLFF
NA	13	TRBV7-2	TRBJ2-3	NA	TGTGCCAGCAGCTCCATCGGGGGAGATACGCAGTATTTT	CASSSIGGDTQYF
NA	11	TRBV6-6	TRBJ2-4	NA	TGTGCCAGCAAAGACGGAAACATTCAGTACTTC	CASKDGNIQYF
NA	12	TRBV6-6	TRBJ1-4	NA	TGTGCCAGCACCGGGGATTACGAAAAACTGTTTTTT	CASTGDYEKLFF
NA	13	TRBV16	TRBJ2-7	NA	TGTGCCAGCACCATAAATCCGGATTACGAGCAGTACTTC	CASTINPDYEQYF
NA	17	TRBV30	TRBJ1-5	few	TGTGCCTGGAGTGCCAAACTACGAGGACCTACGGGGCAGCCCCAGCATTTT	CAWSAKLRGPTGQPQHF
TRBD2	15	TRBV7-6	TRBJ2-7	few	TGTGCCAGCAGCGTGACTAGCGGGGGTGGCTACGAGCAGTACTTC	CASSVTSGGGYEQYF
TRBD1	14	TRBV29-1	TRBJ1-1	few	TGCAGCGTCCCCGCCGGGACAGGGTCCACTGAAGCTTTCTTT	CSVPAGTGSTEAFF
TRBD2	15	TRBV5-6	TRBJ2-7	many	TGTGCCAGCAGCTTGGGGTCGGCGGGAGGACGTGAGCAGTACTTC	CASSLGSAGGREQYF
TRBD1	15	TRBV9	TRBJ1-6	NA	TGTGCCAGCAGCCCCGCGGGACAGGGACATTCACCCCTCCACTTT	CASSPAGQGHSPLHF
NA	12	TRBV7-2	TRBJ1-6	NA	TGTGCCAGCAGCGCACGAAATTCACCCCTCCACTTT	CASSARNSPLHF
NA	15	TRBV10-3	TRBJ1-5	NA	TGTGCCATCAGTGAGTCGAGAGGTTCGAATCAGCCCCAGCATTTT	CAISESRGSNQPQHF
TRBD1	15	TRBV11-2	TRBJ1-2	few	TGTGCCAGCAGATACCCGGGACAGGGATGTAATGGCTACACCTTC	CASRYPGQGCNGYTF
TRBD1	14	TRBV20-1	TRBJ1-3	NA	TGCAGTGCCCGGACAGGGAGGGCGGGAAACACCATATATTTT	CSARTGRAGNTIYF
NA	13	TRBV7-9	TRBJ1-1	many	TGTGCCAGCAGCTTAGCGGGGTTGACTGAAGCTTTCTTT	CASSLAGLTEAFF
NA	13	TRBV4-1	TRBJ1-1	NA	TGCGCCAGCAGCCAAGACCAATACCGTGAAGCTTTCTTT	CASSQDQYREAFF
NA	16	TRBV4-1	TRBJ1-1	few	TGCGCCAGCAGCCAAGATGGAGGGGCGAGGAACACTGAAGCTTTCTTT	CASSQDGGARNTEAFF
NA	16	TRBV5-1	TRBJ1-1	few	TGCGCCAGCAGTTTGCTCAAAGGGATGATGAGAACTGAAGCTTTCTTT	CASSLLKGMMRTEAFF
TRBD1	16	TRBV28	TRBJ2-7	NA	TGTGCCAGCAGTTTATTAAGGACAGGGAACTCCTACGAGCAGTACTTC	CASSLLRTGNSYEQYF
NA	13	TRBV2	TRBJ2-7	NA	TGTGCCAGCAGTGATTGGGGGAAGTACGAGCAGTACTTC	CASSDWGKYEQYF
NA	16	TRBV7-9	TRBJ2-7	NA	TGTGCCAGCAGCTCCAGCCCGCTGACAAGCTCCTACGAGCAGTACTTC	CASSSSPLTSSYEQYF
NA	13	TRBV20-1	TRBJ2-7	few	TGCAGTGCCACTAGGGATATCCAAAAGCCGCAGTACTTC	CSATRDIQKPQYF
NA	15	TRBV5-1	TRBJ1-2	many	TGCGCCAGCAGTCCCTCCGTGGGGGGGATAGGTGGCTACACCTTC	CASSPSVGGIGGYTF
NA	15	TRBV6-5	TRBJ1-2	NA	TGTGCCAGCAGTCTGGGGCAGACAGCTTACTATGGCTACACCTTC	CASSLGQTAYYGYTF
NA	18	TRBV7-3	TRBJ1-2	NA	TGTGCCAGCAGCTTAACCGGGACGGGACTGAGCAAAAACTATGGCTACACCTTC	CASSLTGTGLSKNYGYTF
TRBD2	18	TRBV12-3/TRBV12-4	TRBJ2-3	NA	TGTGCCAGCAGTCCCGGGACTAGCGGGAGTATGGGCGCAGATACGCAGTATTTT	CASSPGTSGSMGADTQYF
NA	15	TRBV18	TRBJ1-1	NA	TGTGCCAGCTCACCACGGGTGGGGGCAGCGGTTGAAGCTTTCTTT	CASSPRVGAAVEAFF
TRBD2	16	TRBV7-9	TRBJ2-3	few	TGTGCCAGCAGCTTAGTCGCTAGCGGGAGGGTTGATACGCAGTATTTT	CASSLVASGRVDTQYF
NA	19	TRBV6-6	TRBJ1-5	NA	TGTGCCAGCAGTTACTCGCGTACAGGTATCCGGGGTTACAATCAGCCCCAGCATTTT	CASSYSRTGIRGYNQPQHF
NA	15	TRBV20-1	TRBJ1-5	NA	TGCAGTGCTAAACCCCACGGGGTTAGCAATCAGCCCCAGCATTTT	CSAKPHGVSNQPQHF
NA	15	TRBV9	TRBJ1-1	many	TGTGCCAGCAGCGTAGTGGGGGTGGTGAACACTGAAGCTTTCTTT	CASSVVGVVNTEAFF
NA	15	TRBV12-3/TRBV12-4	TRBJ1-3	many	TGTGCCAGCAGCCCCCCACGGGGGCTCGGAAACACCATATATTTT	CASSPPRGLGNTIYF
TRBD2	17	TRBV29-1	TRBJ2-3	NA	TGCAGCGTTGAAGATAGTGAGGCGGGAGGGCCTCCAGATACGCAGTATTTT	CSVEDSEAGGPPDTQYF
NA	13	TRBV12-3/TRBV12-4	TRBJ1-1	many	TGTGCCAGCAGTCCAACAGGGAATACTGAAGCTTTCTTT	CASSPTGNTEAFF
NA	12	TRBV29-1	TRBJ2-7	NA	TGCAGCGTTATGGGGGGATCCTACGAGCAGTACTTC	CSVMGGSYEQYF
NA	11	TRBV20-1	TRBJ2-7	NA	TGCAGTGCTAGGCGTCGGTACGAGCAGTACTTC	CSARRRYEQYF